This entry lists 31 T cell receptor beta chains sequenced from one sample in a study of cytotoxic CD8 clonotypes in ibrutinib-treated CLL. The method was immunoSEQ multiplex PCR; TCRdb's version includes in-frame clones alone and lacks a portion of them. This sample has 150,000 or so clones, with over 75% found just once. Sequenced material: PBMCs, taken after 36 months of ibrutinib treatment. These receptors were obtained from a human donor with chronic lymphocytic leukemia.

The rearrangement joins TRBV18 to TRBJ1-4; weak D call: TRBD1 (6 bases). Germline V gene lookup returns CDR1 KGHSH and CDR2 LQKENI. Between the trimmed V and J ends, which lost 3 bases and 2 bases, there was a span of 16 bases. The CDR3 is 17 amino acids. CDR3 region: CASSPTGTWATNEKLFF. The CDR3, as DNA: TGTGCCAGCTCACCCACAGGGACTTGGGCTACTAATGAAAAACTGTTTTTT.

The chain recombines TRBV25-1 with TRBJ2-1, with a weak D call TRBD1 (6 bases). Germline V lookup: CDR1 MGHDK, CDR2 SYGVNS. This CDR3 is 17 amino acids long. The V end lost 4 bases, the J end lost 0 bases, and 16 bases lay between the germline ends. The CDR3 coding sequence is TGTGCCAGCAGTGGCCGACAGGTGATTACCTCCTACAATGAGCAGTTCTTC. Amino acids: CASSGRQVITSYNEQFF. Full variable domain (rest looked up from reference TRBV25-1 and TRBJ2-1): EADIYQTPRYLVIGTGKKITLECSQTMGHDKMYWYQQDPGMELHLIHYSYGVNSTEKGDLSSESTVSRIRTEHFPLTLESARPSHTSQYLCASSGRQVITSYNEQFFGPGTRLTVL.

This clone occurred once. The chain couples TRBV6-1 to TRBJ2-3; D tentatively reads TRBD1 or TRBD2 (6 bases each). V lost 7 bases and J lost 4, with 18 bases in between. CDR1 MNHNS and CDR2 SASEGT come from the germline V gene. The CDR3 has 15 residues. CDR3 nucleotides: TGTGCCAGCACCCGAGCGGCCGGGGGCGCAGATACGCAGTATTTT. Translation: CASTRAAGGADTQYF.

The chain is built from TRBV28 and TRBJ2-7; unclear D gene. Germline values: CDR1 MDHEN, CDR2 SYDVKM. The V gene lost 5 bases and the J gene lost 2 bases, with 13 bases spanning the gap. This CDR3 comprises 14 residues. The CDR3 protein is CASSGDSFPYEQYF. The CDR3 nucleotides read TGTGCCAGCAGTGGGGATTCCTTCCCCTACGAGCAGTACTTC.

The chain couples TRBV7-9 to TRBJ2-7, with 7 bases lining up with TRBD2. J lost 0 bases, V lost 5 bases, and 19 bases had no gene match. Germline CDR1 and CDR2: SEHNR and FQNEAQ (reference sequence). The CDR3 runs 19 residues. The CDR3 DNA reads as TGTGCCAGCAGCCCACCCATATGGAGACCGGGACTATCCTCCTACGAGCAGTACTTC. Translated: CASSPPIWRPGLSSYEQYF.

The chain joins TRBV5-1 to TRBJ2-5; 8 bases match TRBD1. This CDR3 has 13 amino acids. From germline, CDR1 is SGHRS and CDR2 YFSETQ. V lost 4 bases to trimming and J lost 2 bases; unmatched junction nucleotides: 1. Written as DNA, the CDR3 is TGCGCCAGCAGCGGGACAGGTCAAGAGACCCAGTACTTC. Translating gives CASSGTGQETQYF.

This clone was observed a handful of times. The V and J genes are TRBV5-4 and TRBJ1-2; TRBD1 is a possible D gene (5 bases). CDR1 is SGHNT and CDR2 is YYREEE in the germline V gene (reference sequence). The CDR3 length is 15 residues. The V and J ends lost 0 bases and 0 bases respectively, with 9 bases between them. The CDR3 sequence: CASSLVGATNYGYTF. As DNA, the CDR3 is TGTGCCAGCAGCTTGGTCGGGGCAACTAACTATGGCTACACCTTC.

The V and J genes are TRBV7-9 and TRBJ2-2; D is ambiguous. Germline V gene lookup returns CDR1 SEHNR and CDR2 FQNEAQ (reference sequence). The CDR3 loop spans 12 amino acids. V lost 4 bases and J 9 bases, leaving 9 bases between the germline ends. In nucleotides, the CDR3 is TGTGCCAGCAGCTCCGGACCGCGGGAGCTGTTTTTT. Translated, it gives CASSSGPRELFF.

The V call is TRBV12-5, the J call TRBJ2-1; D gene ambiguous. Germline lookup yields CDR1 LGHNT and CDR2 FRNRAP. This CDR3 contains 14 residues. V lost 7 bases to trimming and J lost 10 bases, with 20 bases between them. For the CDR3, the DNA is TGTGCTAGTGAGATGAATCTTCTACGAATGGAGCAGTTCTTC. Translation: CASEMNLLRMEQFF.

There are a few counts of this clone. The rearrangement uses TRBV6-5 and TRBJ1-2; D not certain. The CDR3 spans 14 residues. Germline CDR1 is MNHEY and CDR2 is SVGAGI. Trimming removed 5 bases at V and 5 bases at J, with 15 bases between. The CDR3 loop is CASSERRDSYGYTF. CDR3 sequence (DNA): TGTGCCAGCAGTGAAAGGAGGGATTCATATGGCTACACCTTC.

Comment on this clone: One end of the junction varies from germline; a read error may be responsible. The chain carries TRBV28 and TRBJ1-2; D perhaps matches TRBD1 (5 bases). CDR1 and CDR2 (germline): MDHEN, SYDVKM. The CDR3 is 11 amino acids. The CDR3 loop is CATNPGTAESF. The CDR3 nucleotides read TGTGCCACCAACCCCGGGACGGCCGAGAGCTTC.

V and J are TRBV9 and TRBJ2-7; TRBD2 aligns across 8 bases. The length of the CDR3 is 15 residues. Trimming removed 2 bases from V and 5 bases from J; junction bases left unmatched: 9. Looked up from germline, CDR1 is SGDLS and CDR2 is YYNGEE. Here the CDR3 DNA reads TGTGCCAGCAGCGTTGGAGGACTAGCTGTCGACGAGCAGTACTTC. Its protein is CASSVGGLAVDEQYF.

This chain joins TRBV6-5 and TRBJ1-3; D gene unclear. CDR3 length: 15 amino acids. Trimming removed 7 bases at V and 2 bases at J, with 15 bases between. Germline values: CDR1 MNHEY, CDR2 SVGAGI. The CDR3, as DNA: TGTGCCAGCACCACCTCCGAGGCACCTGGAAACACCATATATTTT. Translation gives CASTTSEAPGNTIYF.

This chain uses TRBV10-3 with TRBJ2-7; the D is unclear. This CDR3 has 12 residues. V lost 8 bases and J lost 6, with 14 bases in between. Germline CDR1 ENHRY, CDR2 SYGVKD. CDR3 in amino acids: CAIQVGYSEQYF. In DNA form, the CDR3 reads TGTGCCATCCAGGTTGGGTATTCCGAGCAGTACTTC.

V usage is TRBV5-4 and J usage is TRBJ2-5, with 11 bases lining up with TRBD2. V lost 4 bases, J lost 5 bases, and 13 bases stayed unmatched. The length of the CDR3 is 17 residues. The germline V gene encodes CDR1 SGHNT and CDR2 YYREEE (reference sequence). The CDR3 DNA is TGTGCCAGCAGCCAGGGGAATAGCGGGGGGGCCCGTGAGACCCAGTACTTC. This codes for CASSQGNSGGARETQYF.

The genes are TRBV21-1 and TRBJ2-2; the D call TRBD2 from the table was never checked on the DNA. TRBV21-1 is an annotated pseudogene. The CDR3 runs 17 residues. CDR3 in DNA: TGTGCCAGCAGCCCATCCGGGACTAGCGGGGTGGTTTGGGAGCTGTTTTTT. Its translation is CASSPSGTSGVVWELFF.

The rearrangement uses TRBV4-1 and TRBJ2-7, with D perhaps TRBD2 (5 bases). The V gene lost 4 bases and the J gene lost 5 bases, with 18 bases spanning the gap. The germline gives CDR1 MGHRA, CDR2 YSYEKL. This CDR3 contains 15 residues. The CDR3 spells CASSRNPGRAHEQYF. As DNA, the CDR3 is TGCGCCAGCAGCCGGAACCCTGGGCGGGCCCACGAGCAGTACTTC.

This clone was recorded only once. The chain combines TRBV11-2 with TRBJ2-7; D possibly corresponds to TRBD2 (5 bases). The germline V gene encodes CDR1 SGHAT and CDR2 FQNNGV. This CDR3 has 14 amino acids. Trimming pared 5 bases from V and 0 bases from J, leaving 11 bases between. Written as DNA, the CDR3 is TGTGCCAGCAGCCCTAGCCCTAGCTCCTACGAGCAGTACTTC. Translating gives CASSPSPSSYEQYF.

The V call is TRBV29-1, the J call TRBJ2-3, with 9 bases matching TRBD1. Germline V gives CDR1 SQVTM, CDR2 ANQGSEA. J gave up 0 bases and V 7 bases, and 8 bases lay outside the gene matches. This CDR3 has 15 amino acids. Here the CDR3 DNA reads TGCAGCGGACAGGGGGTCCCTTATAGCACAGATACGCAGTATTTT. This gives the protein CSGQGVPYSTDTQYF.

V is TRBV5-5 and J is TRBJ2-7, with D perhaps TRBD2 (5 bases). This CDR3 comprises 14 residues. Germline values: CDR1 SGHKS, CDR2 YYEKEE (reference sequence). With 3 bases removed from V and 6 bases from J, the gap between germline ends came to 16 bases. CDR3 in amino acids: CASSSPLALAEQYF. CDR3 bases: TGTGCCAGCAGCTCACCCCTAGCATTGGCCGAGCAGTACTTC.

J is TRBJ2-5 and V is TRBV11-1; unclear D gene. Germline V gene sequence: CDR1 SGHAT, CDR2 FQDESV (reference sequence). This CDR3 is 12 amino acids long. V lost 0 bases and J 3 bases, leaving 2 bases between the germline ends. This chain's CDR3 is CASSLAEETQYF. The CDR3 DNA reads as TGTGCCAGCAGCTTAGCGGAAGAGACCCAGTACTTC.

Note on this clone: The same CDR3 is also encoded by other DNA sequences in this sample. The rearrangement links TRBV10-1 to TRBJ2-1, with D possibly being TRBD2 (6 bases). The V end was cut by 2 bases, the J end by 7 bases, with 12 bases between. Looked up from germline, CDR1 is WNHNN and CDR2 is SYGVQD (reference sequence). This CDR3 region has 14 residues. CDR3 protein: CASSERRDGNEQFF. The CDR3 coding sequence is TGCGCCAGCAGTGAGCGGCGGGATGGGAATGAGCAGTTCTTC.

The chain employs TRBV10-1 and TRBJ2-3, with 7 nucleotides matching TRBD2. V was pared by 3 bases and J by 6 bases, with 0 bases of the junction left unmatched. Looked up from germline, CDR1 is WNHNN and CDR2 is SYGVQD (reference sequence). The CDR3 loop spans 12 amino acids. In DNA form, the CDR3 reads TGCGCCAGCAGTGACGGGGGGGATACGCAGTATTTT. It is translated as CASSDGGDTQYF.

The gene calls are TRBV5-1 and TRBJ2-3; D gene uncertain. CDR1 and CDR2 (germline): SGHRS, YFSETQ. CDR3 length equals 12 residues. The ends were cut back, 0 bases at V and 5 bases at J, with 4 bases in the middle. This CDR3 reads CASSLEGDTQYF. In nucleotides, the CDR3 is TGCGCCAGCAGCTTGGAAGGAGATACGCAGTATTTT.

This chain joins TRBV10-2 and TRBJ2-7; TRBD1 might be the D (6 bases). The germline V gene encodes CDR1 WSHSY and CDR2 SAAADI. Trimming took 7 bases from V and 4 from J, leaving 8 bases between them. The CDR3 is 11 residues long. In nucleotides, the CDR3 is TGCGCCAGCACCGACAGGTACGAGCAGTACTTC. Translation: CASTDRYEQYF.

This clone has a single count. The V call is TRBV6-1, the J call TRBJ2-7; no definite D call. This CDR3 comprises 15 residues. V dropped 6 bases and J dropped 3 bases, with 18 bases sitting between them. Germline V gene lookup returns CDR1 MNHNS and CDR2 SASEGT. The CDR3 DNA is TGTGCCAGCAGCCGTTTTGGTAAGAGACTCTACGAGCAGTACTTC. It translates to CASSRFGKRLYEQYF.

This clone appeared a single time. The J gene is TRBJ2-7, the V gene TRBV2, with 16 positions matching TRBD2. CDR3 length: 18 residues. Trimming took 1 base from V and 4 from J; bases not matched to a gene: 7. CDR1 SNHLY and CDR2 FYNNEI come from the germline V gene. CDR3 DNA sequence: TGTGCCAGCAGTGAAGAAGGGACTAGCGGGAGGGCCTCGTACGAGCAGTACTTC. Residues: CASSEEGTSGRASYEQYF.

The rearrangement uses TRBV9 and TRBJ1-5, with a weak D call TRBD1 (6 bases). CDR1 and CDR2 (germline): SGDLS, YYNGEE. Trimming shortened V by 4 bases and J by 6 bases, and 14 bases separated the two germline ends. The CDR3 totals 14 residues. The CDR3 loop reads CASSPAGGGQPQHF. CDR3 sequence (DNA): TGTGCCAGCAGCCCGGCGGGGGGCGGTCAGCCCCAGCATTTT. Filled out from reference TRBV9 and TRBJ1-5, the complete variable domain reads DSGVTQTPKHLITATGQRVTLRCSPRSGDLSVYWYQQSLDQGLQFLIQYYNGEERAKGNILERFSAQQFPDLHSELNLSSLELGDSALYFCASSPAGGGQPQHFGDGTRLSIL.

The gene calls are TRBV6-5 and TRBJ2-3; weak D call: TRBD1 (6 bases). Germline assignment: CDR1 MNHEY and CDR2 SVGAGI. V was trimmed by 3 bases and J by 3 bases, leaving 10 bases between them. The CDR3 is 14 residues long. The CDR3 region is CASSYTGRTDTQYF. The CDR3 DNA sequence: TGTGCCAGCAGTTATACAGGGCGGACAGATACGCAGTATTTT.

The rearrangement links TRBV6-5 to TRBJ2-2; a weak D match, TRBD2 (6 bases). From germline, CDR1 is MNHEY and CDR2 SVGAGI. The CDR3 length is 16 residues. V was shortened by 1 base and J by 0 bases, with 9 bases between the two germline ends. CDR3 DNA sequence: TGTGCCAGCAGTTACTGGCGGGGCACGAACACCGGGGAGCTGTTTTTT. Encoded protein: CASSYWRGTNTGELFF.

The rearrangement links TRBV9 to TRBJ1-5, with D unresolved. Trimming pared 0 bases from V and 3 bases from J, leaving 10 bases between. This CDR3 spans 15 amino acids. Germline assignment: CDR1 SGDLS and CDR2 YYNGEE. CDR3 nucleotide sequence: TGTGCCAGCAGCGTAGATCTCGAGCCCAATCAGCCCCAGCATTTT. Translating gives CASSVDLEPNQPQHF.